Listed here are 3 T cell receptor beta chains from one sample, sequenced in a study of molecular identifiers for immune sequencing clone quantification. TCRdb analysed the PCR reads with MiXCR anew, one entry per CDR3 protein. The table shows about 500,000 distinct CDR3 sequences, with roughly 24% occurring only once. Material: naive CD8+ T cells from blood, with Jurkat cell RNA spiked in. Subset described: FACS-sorted CD8+CD4-CCR7+CD45RA+ naive T cells. The source of these receptors is a human donor in good health. Some libraries in this study had Jurkat cell RNA spiked in.

This clonotype showed up just a few times. V usage is TRBV6-5 and J usage is TRBJ2-7; 10 nucleotides match TRBD1. J lost 3 bases, V lost 5 bases, and 10 bases had no gene match. This CDR3 contains 16 residues. Germline assignment: CDR1 MNHEY and CDR2 SVGAGI. The CDR3 DNA sequence: TGTGCCAGCAGTATATCGGCCGGGACAGGGGTCTACGAGCAGTACTTC. This sequence encodes CASSISAGTGVYEQYF.

The V gene is TRBV5-1, the J gene TRBJ2-1; 10 bases agree with TRBD2. V lost 2 bases and J lost 8; bases outside the gene matches: 4. This CDR3 has 14 residues. Germline values: CDR1 SGHRS, CDR2 YFSETQ. CDR3 protein: CASSLAGGQDEQFF. CDR3 bases: TGCGCCAGCAGCTTAGCGGGGGGGCAGGATGAGCAGTTCTTC.

In this sample, this clonotype turned up many times. The rearrangement links TRBV29-1 to TRBJ2-7; D is possibly TRBD1 or TRBD2 (5 bases each). The V end was cut by 2 bases, the J end by 1 base, with 12 bases between. The CDR3 sequence is 14 residues long. Germline V gene sequence: CDR1 SQVTM, CDR2 ANQGSEA. DNA of the CDR3: TGCAGCGTTGAACCCCTTGGGGGTTCCTACGAGCAGTACTTC. Translated: CSVEPLGGSYEQYF.